The clone carrying this T cell receptor beta chain was seen just once. The antigen is unknown. The data were taken from a study of cytomegalovirus exposure and HLA in healthy donors. Study in general: Earlier, some 200 million T cells were analyzed, and some 120 million unique TCR beta sequences were found among them. A preliminary data release comprised approximately 85 million unique TCRs obtained from HLA-typed donors.

PCR employed 60 Vbeta and 13 Jbeta primers. Profiled with immunoSEQ multiplex PCR; TCRdb holds only in-frame clones, not every one. The data hold more than 140,000 clones, with over 70% observed a single time. Study-level points and caveats: The study listed under 200 cytomegalovirus-associated TCR beta chains.

V gave up 0 bases and J gave up 7 bases; unmatched junction bases: 7. This CDR3 spans 16 amino acids. CDR1 is SGHNT, CDR2 YENEEA, per germline. Input material: PBMCs. This receptor was obtained from a man in his thirties or forties in good health and CMV-seropositive. The V gene is TRBV11-3, the J gene TRBJ2-2; the match to TRBD1 covers 8 bases. The CDR3 protein is CASSLDPRGQNGELFF. DNA of the CDR3: TGTGCCAGCAGCTTAGATCCCAGGGGGCAGAACGGGGAGCTGTTTTTT.